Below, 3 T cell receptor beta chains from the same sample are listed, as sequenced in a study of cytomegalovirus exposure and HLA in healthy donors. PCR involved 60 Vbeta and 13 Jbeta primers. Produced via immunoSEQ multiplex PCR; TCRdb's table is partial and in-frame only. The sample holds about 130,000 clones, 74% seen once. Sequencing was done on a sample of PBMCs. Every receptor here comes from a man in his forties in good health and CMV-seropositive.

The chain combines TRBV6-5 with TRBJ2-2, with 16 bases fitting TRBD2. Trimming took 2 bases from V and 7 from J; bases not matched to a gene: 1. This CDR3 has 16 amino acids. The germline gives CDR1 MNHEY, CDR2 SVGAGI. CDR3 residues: CASSYGTSGRGGELFF. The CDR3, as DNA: TGTGCCAGCAGTTACGGGACTAGCGGGAGGGGCGGGGAGCTGTTTTTT.

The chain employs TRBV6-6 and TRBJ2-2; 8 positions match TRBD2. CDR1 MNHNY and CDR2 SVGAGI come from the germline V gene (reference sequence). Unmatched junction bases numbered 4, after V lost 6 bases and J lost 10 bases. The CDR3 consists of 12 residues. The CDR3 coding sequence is TGTGCCAGCAGGTTAGCGGGAACGGAGCTGTTTTTT. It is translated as CASRLAGTELFF.

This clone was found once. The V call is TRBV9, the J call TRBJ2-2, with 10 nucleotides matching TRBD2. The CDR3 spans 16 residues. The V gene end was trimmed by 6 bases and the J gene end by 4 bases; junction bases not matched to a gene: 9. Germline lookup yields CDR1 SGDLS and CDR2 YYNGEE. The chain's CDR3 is CASTRAGGYRTGELFF. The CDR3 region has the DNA TGTGCCAGCACCCGAGCGGGAGGGTACCGCACCGGGGAGCTGTTTTTT.